These 3 T cell receptor beta chains were all obtained from the same sample, sequenced in a study of monozygotic twins with cystic fibrosis. Assay: immunoSEQ multiplex PCR; the TCRdb copy retains only in-frame clones and omits some. This table holds 20,000 to 30,000 clones, about nine tenths found once. Material: blood. The source of these receptors is a girl aged 2-15 years with cystic fibrosis.

The CDR3 DNA follows: TGTGCCAGCAGGCGTGAAGGTAGCGGTTATGGCTACACCTTC. Translating gives CASRREGSGYGYTF. The chain is built from TRBV6-1 and TRBJ1-2; D call uncertain. V shed 6 bases and J shed 5 bases, with 16 bases lying between them. The CDR3 spans 14 residues. Germline CDR1 MNHNS, CDR2 SASEGT.

V and J are TRBV9 and TRBJ1-2; perhaps TRBD1 as D (5 bases). The germline V and J ends were trimmed by 4 bases and 5 bases, with 15 bases remaining between them. The CDR3 loop spans 14 amino acids. The germline V gene encodes CDR1 SGDLS and CDR2 YYNGEE. Written as DNA, the CDR3 is TGTGCCAGCAGCTCGGGCAGGGAATTGTATGGCTACACCTTC. Residues: CASSSGRELYGYTF. Combining the CDR3 with reference TRBV9 and TRBJ1-2 gives the whole variable domain DSGVTQTPKHLITATGQRVTLRCSPRSGDLSVYWYQQSLDQGLQFLIQYYNGEERAKGNILERFSAQQFPDLHSELNLSSLELGDSALYFCASSSGRELYGYTFGSGTRLTVV.

This chain uses TRBV7-2 with TRBJ1-1; 10 bases agree with TRBD1. There are 18 residues in the CDR3. The V segment lost 1 base and the J segment 0 bases; nucleotides outside the gene matches: 8. Per germline, CDR1 SGHTA and CDR2 FQGNSA. The CDR3 protein is CASSLGHGTGVVNTEAFF. The CDR3 DNA reads TGTGCCAGCAGCTTAGGCCACGGGACAGGGGTTGTGAACACTGAAGCTTTCTTT.